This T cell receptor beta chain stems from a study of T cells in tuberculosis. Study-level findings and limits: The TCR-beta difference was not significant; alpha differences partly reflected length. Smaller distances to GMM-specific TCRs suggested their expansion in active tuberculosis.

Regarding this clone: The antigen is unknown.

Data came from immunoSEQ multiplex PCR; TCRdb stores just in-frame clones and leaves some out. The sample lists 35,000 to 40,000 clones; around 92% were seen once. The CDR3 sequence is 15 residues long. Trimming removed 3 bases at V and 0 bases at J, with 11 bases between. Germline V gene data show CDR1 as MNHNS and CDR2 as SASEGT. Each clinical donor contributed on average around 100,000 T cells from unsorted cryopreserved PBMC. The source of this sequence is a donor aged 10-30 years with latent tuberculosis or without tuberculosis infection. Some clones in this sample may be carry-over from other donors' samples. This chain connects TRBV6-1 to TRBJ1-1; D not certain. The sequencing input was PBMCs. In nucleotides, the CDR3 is TGTGCCAGCAGTGAGTCGCGATTCATGAACACTGAAGCTTTCTTT. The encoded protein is CASSESRFMNTEAFF.